Below, 30 T cell receptor beta chains from the same sample are listed, as sequenced in a study of shared clonotypes between healthy human individuals. Measured with immunoSEQ multiplex PCR; TCRdb has only the in-frame clones, and not every one. This repertoire shows 950,000 to 1,300,000 clones, approximately 70% found once; its top ten account for approximately 1.5%. Specimen: memory CD4+ T cells sorted from blood. Subset defined: CD45RA-negative fraction. The receptors come from a man aged 18 to 29 in good health.

The rearrangement uses TRBV6-6 and TRBJ2-1; D may match TRBD1 or TRBD2 (6 bases each). Germline CDR1 MNHNY, CDR2 SVGAGI (reference sequence). Trimming left V 4 bases short and J 0 bases short, with 13 bases between. This CDR3 comprises 16 residues. The CDR3 DNA reads TGTGCCAGCAGTTCTCGAGGGGGGTCCTCCTACAATGAGCAGTTCTTC. It is translated as CASSSRGGSSYNEQFF.

There are a few counts of this clone. V and J are TRBV28 and TRBJ1-5; D gene uncertain. Germline V gene data show CDR1 as MDHEN and CDR2 as SYDVKM. V was clipped by 1 base and J by 3 bases, with 10 bases between them. The length of the CDR3 is 15 residues. CDR3 in amino acids: CASSLFAVNNQPQHF. DNA of the CDR3: TGTGCCAGCAGTTTATTTGCAGTTAACAATCAGCCCCAGCATTTT.

J is TRBJ1-2 and V is TRBV6-5; 7 nucleotides align to TRBD1. Germline V lookup: CDR1 MNHEY, CDR2 SVGAGI. Losses at the gene ends were 2 bases for V and 3 bases for J; bases not matched to a gene: 6. The CDR3 sequence is 15 residues long. As DNA, the CDR3 is TGTGCCAGCAGTTACGCAACAGGGGCGGACTATGGCTACACCTTC. Amino acids: CASSYATGADYGYTF.

Here the CDR3 reads CASSPMEGGASGQYF. The CDR3 region has the DNA TGTGCCAGCTCACCCATGGAAGGGGGCGCATCAGGGCAGTACTTC. The chain uses TRBV18 and TRBJ2-7; 7 bases map to TRBD1. CDR1 is KGHSH and CDR2 is LQKENI in the germline V gene. The CDR3 consists of 15 residues. V was clipped by 3 bases and J by 9 bases; unmatched bases: 14.

The chain employs TRBV28 and TRBJ1-2; a possible D gene is TRBD1 (6 bases). The CDR3 runs 14 residues. Germline V gives CDR1 MDHEN, CDR2 SYDVKM. V shed 8 bases and J shed 3 bases, with 16 bases lying between them. This CDR3 reads CASRGGTRDYGYTF. CDR3 coding DNA: TGTGCCAGCCGAGGGGGTACCAGGGACTATGGCTACACCTTC.

The chain is built from TRBV4-2 and TRBJ1-5; D remains ambiguous. The CDR3 consists of 14 residues. Germline CDR1 and CDR2: LGHNA and YNFKEQ. The V end was cut by 0 bases, the J end by 7 bases, with 10 bases between. CDR3 residues: CASSQDTGYQPQHF. Here the CDR3 DNA reads TGTGCCAGCAGCCAAGATACCGGTTACCAGCCCCAGCATTTT.

This clone was picked up a small number of times. This chain uses TRBV18 with TRBJ2-7; 15 bases are shared with TRBD2. V trimming: 6 bases; J trimming: 3 bases; junction bases outside the gene matches: 12. This CDR3 has 18 residues. Germline values: CDR1 KGHSH, CDR2 LQKENI. Here the CDR3 reads CASSQGLAGGRGVYEQYF. CDR3 DNA: TGTGCCAGCTCCCAGGGACTAGCGGGGGGACGAGGTGTCTACGAGCAGTACTTC.

This clone was found many times. This sequence joins TRBV6-5 and TRBJ1-5; D uncertain. Looked up from germline, CDR1 is MNHEY and CDR2 is SVGAGI. This CDR3 is built from 14 residues. Trimming stripped 5 bases from V and 5 bases from J, with 13 bases between. The CDR3 DNA sequence: TGTGCCAGCAGTATCCGGGCCGCGGATCAGCCCCAGCATTTT. Translating it yields CASSIRAADQPQHF.

The genes are TRBV29-1 and TRBJ2-4, with D uncertain. This CDR3 spans 13 amino acids. The germline V gene has CDR1 SQVTM and CDR2 ANQGSEA. Deletions cut 3 bases from V and 0 bases from J, with 6 bases between. The CDR3 sequence is CSVERLAKNIQYF. CDR3 sequence (DNA): TGCAGCGTTGAGCGACTAGCCAAAAACATTCAGTACTTC.

This chain joins TRBV5-1 and TRBJ2-7, with D unclear. The CDR3 loop spans 14 amino acids. V lost 0 bases, J lost 2 bases, and 9 bases lay in between. CDR1 is SGHRS, CDR2 YFSETQ, per germline. Written as DNA, the CDR3 is TGCGCCAGCAGCTTGGGTAGCAGAGCCTACGAGCAGTACTTC. Encoded protein: CASSLGSRAYEQYF.

The chain has TRBV5-1 and TRBJ2-1, with D unclear. This CDR3 region has 12 residues. Trimming removed 4 bases from V and 7 bases from J, with 9 bases in between. Germline CDR1 reads SGHRS; CDR2 reads YFSETQ. The DNA for the CDR3 is TGCGCCAGCAGCGCCTCCGGGAATGAGCAGTTCTTC. It yields the protein CASSASGNEQFF.

J is TRBJ2-3 and V is TRBV4-1; D is ambiguous. Trimming shortened V by 5 bases and J by 4 bases, and 22 bases separated the two germline ends. This CDR3 comprises 17 residues. Per germline, CDR1 MGHRA and CDR2 YSYEKL. The CDR3, as DNA: TGCGCCAGCAGCGCAGAGGCGGCTACGACCCGATCAGATACGCAGTATTTT. Translated, it gives CASSAEAATTRSDTQYF.

The chain is built from TRBV29-1 and TRBJ1-2; perhaps TRBD1 as D (5 bases). The V end lost 6 bases, the J end lost 0 bases, and 11 bases lay between the germline ends. Germline V gene sequence: CDR1 SQVTM, CDR2 ANQGSEA. The CDR3 sequence is 13 residues long. The CDR3 DNA sequence: TGCAGCGTCGCGAGACAGCCTAACTATGGCTACACCTTC. Amino acids: CSVARQPNYGYTF.

The chain is built from TRBV30 and TRBJ1-3, with unresolved D. Trimming took 0 bases from V and 0 from J, leaving 9 bases between them. The germline V gene has CDR1 GTSNPN and CDR2 SVGIG (reference sequence). The CDR3 is made up of 15 amino acids. CDR3 sequence: CAWSVSLTSGNTIYF. The CDR3 nucleotides read TGTGCCTGGAGTGTATCCCTCACCTCTGGAAACACCATATATTTT.

Notes on this clone: Other DNA sequences in the sample encode the same CDR3. This chain uses TRBV6-5 with TRBJ1-1; D unclear. V lost 4 bases to trimming and J lost 2 bases, with 8 bases between them. This CDR3 spans 13 amino acids. Germline loops: CDR1 MNHEY, CDR2 SVGAGI. The CDR3 sequence: CASSLGDNTEAFF. As DNA, the CDR3 is TGTGCCAGCAGTTTGGGAGATAACACTGAAGCTTTCTTT.

This clone was detected only once. The chain recombines TRBV6-6 with TRBJ2-7; 8 nucleotides match TRBD1. The CDR3 is 15 amino acids. Losses at the gene ends were 6 bases for V and 3 bases for J; bases not matched to a gene: 10. Germline CDR1 reads MNHNY; CDR2 reads SVGAGI (reference sequence). The CDR3 bases are TGTGCCAGCAGGGAAACCGGGACAGGAAACTACGAGCAGTACTTC. This codes for CASRETGTGNYEQYF.

The chain carries TRBV5-6 and TRBJ1-2; unclear D gene. Germline CDR1 reads SGHDT; CDR2 reads YYEEEE. The CDR3 length is 12 residues. Between the trimmed V and J ends, which lost 3 bases and 8 bases, there was a span of 11 bases. CDR3 amino acids: CASSSRARGYTF. The DNA of the CDR3 is TGTGCCAGCAGCTCCCGGGCGAGGGGCTACACCTTC.

The chain links TRBV28 to TRBJ1-2; D is unresolved. The CDR3 is 14 residues long. Germline CDR1 is MDHEN and CDR2 is SYDVKM. V lost 2 bases and J lost 2, with 9 bases in between. The CDR3 region has the DNA TGTGCCAGCAGTTTAGCCCAGAGAAACTATGGCTACACCTTC. This encodes CASSLAQRNYGYTF.

The chain links TRBV2 to TRBJ2-1; D not certain. Trimming cost V 1 base and J 7 bases, with 14 bases left between them. Germline lookup yields CDR1 SNHLY and CDR2 FYNNEI. The CDR3 totals 15 residues. The CDR3 region is CASSEDPALGNEQFF. CDR3 sequence (DNA): TGTGCCAGCAGTGAAGATCCCGCTTTGGGTAATGAGCAGTTCTTC.

The CDR3 bases are TGCGCCAGCAGTTCGTGGGAGTCCTACGAGCAGTACTTC. The encoded protein is CASSSWESYEQYF. This chain joins TRBV10-2 and TRBJ2-7, with a weak D call TRBD2 (5 bases). Germline CDR1 is WSHSY and CDR2 is SAAADI. The CDR3 is 13 amino acids. V was shortened by 5 bases and J by 1 base, with 9 bases between the two germline ends.

The chain carries TRBV5-6 and TRBJ2-3, with D perhaps matching TRBD2 (6 bases). Trimming shortened V by 4 bases and J by 2 bases, and 17 bases separated the two germline ends. This CDR3 is built from 16 residues. CDR1 is SGHDT and CDR2 is YYEEEE in the germline V gene. Here the CDR3 DNA reads TGTGCCAGCAGCCCAGGGACGGGAGCCCTCACAGATACGCAGTATTTT. Protein: CASSPGTGALTDTQYF.

There are a few counts of this clone. The chain links TRBV5-1 to TRBJ1-1; unclear D gene. Looked up from germline, CDR1 is SGHRS and CDR2 is YFSETQ. CDR3 size: 14 residues. Trimming pared 0 bases from V and 2 bases from J, leaving 8 bases between. The CDR3 DNA is TGCGCCAGCAGCTTGGAGTCAGATAACACTGAAGCTTTCTTT. Amino acids: CASSLESDNTEAFF.

Concerning this clone: A much bigger clone sits one base away, suggesting this may be a read error. Other DNA variants within this sample encode the same CDR3. V usage is TRBV7-2 and J usage is TRBJ1-1; D uncertain. Between the trimmed V and J ends, which lost 3 bases and 1 base, there was a span of 6 bases. The CDR3 totals 13 residues. Germline loops: CDR1 SGHTA, CDR2 FQGNSA. CDR3: CASSFGENTEAFF. CDR3 DNA: TGTGCCAGCAGCTTTGGGGAGAACACTGAAGCTTTCTTT.

V usage is TRBV28 and J usage is TRBJ2-5, with unresolved D. From germline, CDR1 is MDHEN and CDR2 SYDVKM. The CDR3 has 12 amino acids. Deletions cut 5 bases from V and 7 bases from J, with 11 bases between. The CDR3 here is CASSETVGTQYF. In DNA form, the CDR3 reads TGTGCCAGCAGTGAAACAGTGGGGACCCAGTACTTC.

CDR3 sequence (DNA): TGTGCCAGCAGACTCACTAGTACTGGGGCCAACGTCCTGACTTTC. It yields the protein CASRLTSTGANVLTF. The genes are TRBV6-5 and TRBJ2-6, with D perhaps matching TRBD2 (5 bases). The CDR3 totals 15 residues. Germline V gene sequence: CDR1 MNHEY, CDR2 SVGAGI. Trimming stripped 6 bases from V and 2 bases from J, with 11 bases between.

The genes are TRBV6-5 and TRBJ1-5; the D gene is possibly TRBD1 (6 bases). Trimming pared 4 bases from V and 3 bases from J, leaving 16 bases between. The CDR3 loop spans 16 amino acids. Per germline, CDR1 MNHEY and CDR2 SVGAGI. The CDR3 DNA reads TGTGCCAGCAGTTTGGACAGAATAGAACTCAATCAGCCCCAGCATTTT. Protein: CASSLDRIELNQPQHF.

The gene calls are TRBV7-8 and TRBJ2-2; TRBD2 matches at 7 bases. Germline V gene lookup returns CDR1 SGHVS and CDR2 FQNEAQ. J gave up 4 bases and V 7 bases, and 3 bases lay outside the gene matches. The CDR3 sequence is 13 residues long. CDR3 loop: CASTGEGTGELFF. CDR3 bases: TGTGCCAGCACCGGGGAGGGCACCGGGGAGCTGTTTTTT.

J is TRBJ2-7 and V is TRBV5-6; no firm D call. This CDR3 has 15 residues. With 0 bases removed from V and 3 bases from J, the gap between germline ends came to 13 bases. Germline V CDR1 and CDR2: SGHDT, YYEEEE. CDR3 nucleotide sequence: TGTGCCAGCAGCTTGGTAACAGTAGGATACTACGAGCAGTACTTC. Protein product: CASSLVTVGYYEQYF.

The CDR3 spells CASSLDAGQGYEQYF. CDR3 DNA: TGCGCCAGCAGCTTGGATGCGGGACAGGGCTACGAGCAGTACTTC. The chain uses TRBV5-1 and TRBJ2-7; 9 positions match TRBD1. With 0 bases clipped from V and 3 bases from J, the junction kept 4 bases outside the gene matches. The CDR3 totals 15 residues. The germline gives CDR1 SGHRS, CDR2 YFSETQ.

The rearrangement links TRBV19 to TRBJ1-2; no definite D call. Deletions cut 5 bases from V and 3 bases from J, with 7 bases between. Looked up from germline, CDR1 is LNHDA and CDR2 is SQIVND (reference sequence). This CDR3 spans 12 amino acids. The CDR3 loop is CASSADYYGYTF. Here the CDR3 DNA reads TGTGCCAGTAGTGCCGACTACTATGGCTACACCTTC.